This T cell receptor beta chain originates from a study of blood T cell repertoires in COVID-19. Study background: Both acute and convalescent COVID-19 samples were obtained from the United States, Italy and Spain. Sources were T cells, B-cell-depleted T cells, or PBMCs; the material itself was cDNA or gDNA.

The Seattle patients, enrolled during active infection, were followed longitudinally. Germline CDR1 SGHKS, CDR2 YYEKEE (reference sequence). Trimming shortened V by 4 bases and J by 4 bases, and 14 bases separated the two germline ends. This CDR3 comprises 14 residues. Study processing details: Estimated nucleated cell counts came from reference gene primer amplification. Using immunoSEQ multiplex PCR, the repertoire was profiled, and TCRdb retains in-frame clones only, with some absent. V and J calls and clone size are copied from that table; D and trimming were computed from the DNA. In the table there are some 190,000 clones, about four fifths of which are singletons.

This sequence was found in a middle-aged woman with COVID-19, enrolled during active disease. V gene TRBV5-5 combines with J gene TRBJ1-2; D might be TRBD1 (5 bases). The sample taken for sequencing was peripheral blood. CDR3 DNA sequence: TGTGCCAGCAGCCCCCTAGGGGCCTTCTATGGCTACACCTTC. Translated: CASSPLGAFYGYTF. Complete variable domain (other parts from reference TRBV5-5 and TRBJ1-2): DAGVTQSPTHLIKTRGQQVTLRCSPISGHKSVSWYQQVLGQGPQFIFQYYEKEERGRGNFPDRFSARQFPNYSSELNVNALLLGDSALYLCASSPLGAFYGYTFGSGTRLTVV.